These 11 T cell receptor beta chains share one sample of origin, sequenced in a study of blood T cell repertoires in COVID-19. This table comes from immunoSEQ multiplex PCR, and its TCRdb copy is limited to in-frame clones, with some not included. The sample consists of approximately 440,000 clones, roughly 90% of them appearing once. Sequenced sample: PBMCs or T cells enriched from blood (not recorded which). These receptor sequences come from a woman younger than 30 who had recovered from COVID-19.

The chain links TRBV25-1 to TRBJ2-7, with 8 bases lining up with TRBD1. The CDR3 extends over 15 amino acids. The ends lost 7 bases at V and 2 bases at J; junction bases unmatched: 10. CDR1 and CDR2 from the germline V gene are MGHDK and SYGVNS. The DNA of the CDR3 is TGTGCCAGCAACCCTGGACAGGGAGGAACCTACGAGCAGTACTTC. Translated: CASNPGQGGTYEQYF.

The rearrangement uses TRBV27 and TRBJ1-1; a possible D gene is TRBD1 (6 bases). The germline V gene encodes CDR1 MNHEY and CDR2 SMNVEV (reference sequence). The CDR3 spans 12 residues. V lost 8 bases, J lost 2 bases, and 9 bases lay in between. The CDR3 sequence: CASPRGNTEAFF. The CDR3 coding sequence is TGTGCCAGCCCCAGGGGAAACACTGAAGCTTTCTTT.

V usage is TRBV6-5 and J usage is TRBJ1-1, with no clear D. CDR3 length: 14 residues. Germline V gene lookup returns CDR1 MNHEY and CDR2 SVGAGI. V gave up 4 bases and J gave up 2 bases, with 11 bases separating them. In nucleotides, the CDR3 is TGTGCCAGCAGTTTAGACACGGCCAACACTGAAGCTTTCTTT. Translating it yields CASSLDTANTEAFF.

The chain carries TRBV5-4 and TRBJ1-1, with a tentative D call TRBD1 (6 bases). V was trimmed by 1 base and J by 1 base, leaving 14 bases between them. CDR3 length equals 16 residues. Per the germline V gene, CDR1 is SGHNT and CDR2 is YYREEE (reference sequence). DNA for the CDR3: TGTGCCAGCAGCTTGTATTACGCAGGGGAGAACACTGAAGCTTTCTTT. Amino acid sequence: CASSLYYAGENTEAFF.

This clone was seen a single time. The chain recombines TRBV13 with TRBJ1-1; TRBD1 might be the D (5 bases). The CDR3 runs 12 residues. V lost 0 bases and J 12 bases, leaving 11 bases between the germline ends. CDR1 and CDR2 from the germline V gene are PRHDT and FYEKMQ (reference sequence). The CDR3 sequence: CASSLGRVSPFF. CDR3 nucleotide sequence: TGTGCCAGCAGCTTAGGCAGGGTGTCGCCTTTCTTT.

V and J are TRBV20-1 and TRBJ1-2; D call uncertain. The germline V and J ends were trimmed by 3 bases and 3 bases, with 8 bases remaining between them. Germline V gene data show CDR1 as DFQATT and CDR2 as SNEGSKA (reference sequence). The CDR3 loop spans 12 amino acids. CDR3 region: CSASPDYYGYTF. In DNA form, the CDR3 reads TGCAGTGCTAGTCCGGACTACTATGGCTACACCTTC.

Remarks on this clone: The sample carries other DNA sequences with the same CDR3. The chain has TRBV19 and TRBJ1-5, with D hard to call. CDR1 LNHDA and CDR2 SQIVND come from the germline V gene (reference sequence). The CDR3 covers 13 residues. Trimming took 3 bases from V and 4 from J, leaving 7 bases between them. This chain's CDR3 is CASSIRGNQPQHF. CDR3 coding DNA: TGTGCCAGTAGTATTAGAGGGAATCAGCCCCAGCATTTT.

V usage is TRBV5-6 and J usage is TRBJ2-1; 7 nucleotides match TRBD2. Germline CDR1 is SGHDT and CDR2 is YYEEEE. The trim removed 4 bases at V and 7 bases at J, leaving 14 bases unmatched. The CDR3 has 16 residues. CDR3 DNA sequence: TGTGCCAGCAGCCCCTACCGGACTAGGCCCGGGAATGAGCAGTTCTTC. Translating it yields CASSPYRTRPGNEQFF.

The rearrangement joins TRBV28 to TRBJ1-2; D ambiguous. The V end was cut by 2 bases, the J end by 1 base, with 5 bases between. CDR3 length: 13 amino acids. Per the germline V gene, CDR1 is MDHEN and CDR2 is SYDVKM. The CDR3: CASSLPNNYGYTF. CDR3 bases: TGTGCCAGCAGTTTACCCAATAACTATGGCTACACCTTC.

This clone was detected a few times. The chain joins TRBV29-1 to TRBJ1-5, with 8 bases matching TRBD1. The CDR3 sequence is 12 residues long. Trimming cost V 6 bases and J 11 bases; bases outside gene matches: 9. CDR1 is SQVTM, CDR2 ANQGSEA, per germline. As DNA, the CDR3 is TGCAGCGTCTCCGACAGGGGCGGAGCCCAGCATTTT. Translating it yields CSVSDRGGAQHF.

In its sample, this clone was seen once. CDR3 region: CASSLGGTGWNTEAFF. CDR3 coding DNA: TGTGCCAGCAGCTTAGGAGGGACAGGTTGGAACACTGAAGCTTTCTTT. The rearrangement links TRBV7-9 to TRBJ1-1; 8 bases agree with TRBD1. Unmatched junction bases numbered 5, after V lost 1 base and J lost 1 base. CDR1 and CDR2 (germline): SEHNR, FQNEAQ (reference sequence). CDR3 length: 16 residues.